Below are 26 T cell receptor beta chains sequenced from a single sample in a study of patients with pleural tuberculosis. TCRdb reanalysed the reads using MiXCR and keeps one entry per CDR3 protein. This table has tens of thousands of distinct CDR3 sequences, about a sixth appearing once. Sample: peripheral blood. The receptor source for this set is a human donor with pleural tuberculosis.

The CDR3 here is CASSRARNADTQYF. In DNA, the CDR3 is TGTGCCAGCAGCCGGGCTAGGAACGCAGATACGCAGTATTTT. This chain connects TRBV5-4 to TRBJ2-3; D gene uncertain. The germline CDR1 and CDR2 sequences are SGHNT and YYREEE (reference sequence). V lost 4 bases, J lost 4 bases, and 13 bases lay in between. The CDR3 is 14 residues long.

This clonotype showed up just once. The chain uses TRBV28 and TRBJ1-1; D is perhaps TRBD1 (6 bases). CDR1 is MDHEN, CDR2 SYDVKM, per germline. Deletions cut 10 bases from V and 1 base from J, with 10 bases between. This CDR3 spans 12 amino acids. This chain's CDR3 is CAITTGNTEAFF. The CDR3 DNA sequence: TGTGCCATTACGACAGGGAACACTGAAGCTTTCTTT.

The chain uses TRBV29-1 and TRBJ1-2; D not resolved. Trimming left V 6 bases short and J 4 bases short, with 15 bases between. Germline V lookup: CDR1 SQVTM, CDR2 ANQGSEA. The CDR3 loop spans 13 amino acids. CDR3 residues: CSVGGRITYGYTF. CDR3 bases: TGCAGCGTGGGAGGCAGGATAACCTATGGCTACACCTTC.

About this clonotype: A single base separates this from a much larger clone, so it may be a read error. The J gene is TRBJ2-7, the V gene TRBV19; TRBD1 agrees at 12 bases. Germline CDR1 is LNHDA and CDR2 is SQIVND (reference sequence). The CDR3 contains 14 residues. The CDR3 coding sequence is TGTGCCAGTAGTATGGGACAGGGGGCTAACGAGCAGTCCTTC. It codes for CASSMGQGANEQSF. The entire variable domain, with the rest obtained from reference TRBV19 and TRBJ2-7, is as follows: DGGITQSPKYLFRKEGQNVTLSCEQNLNHDAMYWYRQDPGQGLRLIYYSQIVNDFQKGDIAEGYSVSREKKESFPLTVTSAQKNPTAFYLCASSMGQGANEQSFGPGTRLTVT.

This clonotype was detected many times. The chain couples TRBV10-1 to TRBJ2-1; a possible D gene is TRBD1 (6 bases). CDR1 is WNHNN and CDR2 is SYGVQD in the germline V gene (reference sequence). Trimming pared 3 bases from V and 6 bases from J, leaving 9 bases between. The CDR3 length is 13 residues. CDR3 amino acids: CASSENRVNEQFF. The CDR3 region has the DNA TGCGCCAGCAGTGAAAACAGGGTCAATGAGCAGTTCTTC.

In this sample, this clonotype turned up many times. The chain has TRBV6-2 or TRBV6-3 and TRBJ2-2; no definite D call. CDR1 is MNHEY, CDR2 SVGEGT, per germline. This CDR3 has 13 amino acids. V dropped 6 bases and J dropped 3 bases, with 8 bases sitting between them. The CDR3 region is CASSQEYTGELFF. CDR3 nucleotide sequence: TGTGCCAGCAGCCAGGAGTACACCGGGGAGCTGTTTTTT.

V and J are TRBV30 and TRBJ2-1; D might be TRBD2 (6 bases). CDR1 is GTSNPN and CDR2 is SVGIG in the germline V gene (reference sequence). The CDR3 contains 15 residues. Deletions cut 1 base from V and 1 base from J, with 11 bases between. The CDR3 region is CAWSGPAGSYNEQFF. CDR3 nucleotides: TGTGCCTGGAGTGGCCCAGCGGGTTCCTACAATGAGCAGTTCTTC.

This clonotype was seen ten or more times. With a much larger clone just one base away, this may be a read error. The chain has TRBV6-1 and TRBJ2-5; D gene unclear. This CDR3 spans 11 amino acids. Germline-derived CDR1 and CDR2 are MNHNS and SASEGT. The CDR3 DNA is TGTGCCAGCAGAAACCAAGAGACCCAGCACTTC. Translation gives CASRNQETQHF.

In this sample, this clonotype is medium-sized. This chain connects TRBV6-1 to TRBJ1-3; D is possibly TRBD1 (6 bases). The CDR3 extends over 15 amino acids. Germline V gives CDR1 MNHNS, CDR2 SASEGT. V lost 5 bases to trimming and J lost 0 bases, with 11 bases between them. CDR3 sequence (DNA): TGTGCCAGCAGTCGTACAGGGACCTCTGGAAACACCATATATTTT. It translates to CASSRTGTSGNTIYF.

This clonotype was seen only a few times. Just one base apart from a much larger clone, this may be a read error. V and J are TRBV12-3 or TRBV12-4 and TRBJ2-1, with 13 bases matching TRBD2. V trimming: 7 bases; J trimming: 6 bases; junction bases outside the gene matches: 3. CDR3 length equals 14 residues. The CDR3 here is CASNRLAGGNEQFF. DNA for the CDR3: TGTGCCAGCAACCGACTAGCGGGGGGCAATGAGCAGTTCTTC.

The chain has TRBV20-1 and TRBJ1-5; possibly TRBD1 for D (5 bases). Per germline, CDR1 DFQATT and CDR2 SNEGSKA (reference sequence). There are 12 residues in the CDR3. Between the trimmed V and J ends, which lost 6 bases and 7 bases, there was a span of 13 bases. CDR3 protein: CSACRGDQPQHF. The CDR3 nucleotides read TGCAGTGCCTGCAGAGGGGACCAGCCCCAGCATTTT.

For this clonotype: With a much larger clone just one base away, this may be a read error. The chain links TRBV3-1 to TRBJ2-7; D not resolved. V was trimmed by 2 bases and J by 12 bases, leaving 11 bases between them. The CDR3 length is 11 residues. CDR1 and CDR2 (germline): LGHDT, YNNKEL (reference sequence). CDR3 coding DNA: TGTGCCAGCAGCCAAACATTCCAGCTGTACTTC. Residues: CASSQTFQLYF.

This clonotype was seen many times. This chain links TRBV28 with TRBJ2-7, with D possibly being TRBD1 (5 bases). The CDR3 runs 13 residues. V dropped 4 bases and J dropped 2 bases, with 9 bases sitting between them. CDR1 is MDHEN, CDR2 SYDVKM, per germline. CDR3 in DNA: TGTGCCAGCAGTTCAGGGCAAACCTACGAGCAGTACTTC. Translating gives CASSSGQTYEQYF.

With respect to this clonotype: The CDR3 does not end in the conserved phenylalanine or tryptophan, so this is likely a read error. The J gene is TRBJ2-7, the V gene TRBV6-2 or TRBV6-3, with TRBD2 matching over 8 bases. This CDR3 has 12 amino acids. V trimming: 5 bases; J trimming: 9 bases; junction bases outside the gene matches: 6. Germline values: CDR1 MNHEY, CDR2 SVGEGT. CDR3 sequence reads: CASSDAGGPQYL. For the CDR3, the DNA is TGTGCCAGCAGTGATGCGGGAGGTCCGCAGTACCTC.

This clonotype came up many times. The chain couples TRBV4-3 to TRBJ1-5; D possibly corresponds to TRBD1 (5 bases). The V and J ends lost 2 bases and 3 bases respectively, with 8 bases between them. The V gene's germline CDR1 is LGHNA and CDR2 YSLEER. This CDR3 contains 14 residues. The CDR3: CASSQRGVNQPQHF. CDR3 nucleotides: TGCGCCAGCAGCCAAAGGGGAGTCAATCAGCCCCAGCATTTT.

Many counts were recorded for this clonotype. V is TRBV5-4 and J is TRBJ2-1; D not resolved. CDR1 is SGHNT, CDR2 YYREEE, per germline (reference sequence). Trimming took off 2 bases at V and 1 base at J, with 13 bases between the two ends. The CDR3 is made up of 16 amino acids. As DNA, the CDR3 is TGTGCCAGCAGCTTAGATAGGTCCACTTCCTACAATGAGCAGTTCTTC. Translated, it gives CASSLDRSTSYNEQFF.

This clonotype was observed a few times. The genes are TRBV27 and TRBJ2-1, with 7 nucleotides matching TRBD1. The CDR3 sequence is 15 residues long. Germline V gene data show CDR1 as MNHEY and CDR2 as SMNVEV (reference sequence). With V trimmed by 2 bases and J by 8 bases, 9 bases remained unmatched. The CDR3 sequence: CASSLRGRIGYEQFF. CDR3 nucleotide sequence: TGTGCCAGCAGTTTAAGGGGGCGGATAGGCTATGAGCAGTTCTTC.

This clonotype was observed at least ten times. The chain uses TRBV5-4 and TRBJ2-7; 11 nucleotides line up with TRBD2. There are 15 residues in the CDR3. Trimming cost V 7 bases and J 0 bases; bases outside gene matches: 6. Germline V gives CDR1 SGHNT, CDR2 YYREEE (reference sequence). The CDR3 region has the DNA TGTGCCAGCCAAGAAGGGACTAGCGGCTCCTACGAGCAGTACTTC. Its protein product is CASQEGTSGSYEQYF.

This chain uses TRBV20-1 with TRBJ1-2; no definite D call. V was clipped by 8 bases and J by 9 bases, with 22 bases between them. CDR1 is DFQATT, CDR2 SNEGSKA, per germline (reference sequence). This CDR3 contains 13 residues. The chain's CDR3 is CSPMAGKRNSYTF. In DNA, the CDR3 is TGCAGTCCCATGGCCGGGAAGAGGAATAGCTACACCTTC.

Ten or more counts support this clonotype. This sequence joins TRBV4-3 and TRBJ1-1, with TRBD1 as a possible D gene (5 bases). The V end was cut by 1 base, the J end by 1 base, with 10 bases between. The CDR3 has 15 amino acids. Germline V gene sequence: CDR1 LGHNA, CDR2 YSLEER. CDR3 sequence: CASSQVRGRNTEAFF. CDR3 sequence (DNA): TGCGCCAGCAGCCAAGTTAGGGGTAGGAACACTGAAGCTTTCTTT.

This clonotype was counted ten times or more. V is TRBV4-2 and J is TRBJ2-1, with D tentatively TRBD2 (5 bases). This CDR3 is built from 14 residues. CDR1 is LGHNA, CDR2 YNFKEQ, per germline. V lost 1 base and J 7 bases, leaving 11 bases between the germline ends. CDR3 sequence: CASSQAQLENEQFF. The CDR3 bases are TGTGCCAGCAGCCAAGCTCAACTAGAGAATGAGCAGTTCTTC.

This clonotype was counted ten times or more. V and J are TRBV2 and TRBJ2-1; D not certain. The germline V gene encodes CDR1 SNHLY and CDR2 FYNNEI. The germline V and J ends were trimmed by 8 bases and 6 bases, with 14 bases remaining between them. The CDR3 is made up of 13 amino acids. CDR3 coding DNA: TGTGCCAGCCCTTCACCTCCCACCAATGAGCAGTTCTTC. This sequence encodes CASPSPPTNEQFF.

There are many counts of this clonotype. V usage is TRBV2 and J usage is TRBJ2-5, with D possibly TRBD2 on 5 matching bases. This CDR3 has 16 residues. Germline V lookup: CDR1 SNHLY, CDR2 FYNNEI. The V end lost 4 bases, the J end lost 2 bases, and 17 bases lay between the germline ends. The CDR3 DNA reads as TGTGCCAGCAGTGTCTTCGGAGGCTCACCACAAGAGACCCAGTACTTC. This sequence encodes CASSVFGGSPQETQYF. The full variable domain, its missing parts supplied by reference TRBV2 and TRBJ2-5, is EPEVTQTPSHQVTQMGQEVILRCVPISNHLYFYWYRQILGQKVEFLVSFYNNEISEKSEIFDDQFSVERPDGSNFTLKIRSTKLEDSAMYFCASSVFGGSPQETQYFGPGTRLLVL.

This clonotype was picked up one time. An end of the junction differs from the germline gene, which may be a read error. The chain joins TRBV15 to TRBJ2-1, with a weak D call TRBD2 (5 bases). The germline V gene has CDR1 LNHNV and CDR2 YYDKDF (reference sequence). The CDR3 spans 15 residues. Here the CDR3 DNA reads TGTGCCGCCAGCAATAGACTAACGGTGTACAATGAGCAGTTCTTC. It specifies CAASNRLTVYNEQFF.

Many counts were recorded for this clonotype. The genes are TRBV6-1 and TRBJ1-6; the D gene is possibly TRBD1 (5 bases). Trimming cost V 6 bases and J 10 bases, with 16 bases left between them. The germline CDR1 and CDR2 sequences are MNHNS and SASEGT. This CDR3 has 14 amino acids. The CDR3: CASRDSGHFSPLHF. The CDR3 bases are TGTGCCAGCAGAGATAGTGGACACTTCTCACCCCTCCACTTT.

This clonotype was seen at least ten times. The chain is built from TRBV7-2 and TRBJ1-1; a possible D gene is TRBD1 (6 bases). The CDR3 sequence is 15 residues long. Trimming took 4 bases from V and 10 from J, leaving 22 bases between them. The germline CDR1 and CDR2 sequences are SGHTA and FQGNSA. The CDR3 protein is CASSSGGWDIKVAFF. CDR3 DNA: TGTGCCAGCAGCTCGGGGGGGTGGGACATCAAGGTAGCTTTCTTT.